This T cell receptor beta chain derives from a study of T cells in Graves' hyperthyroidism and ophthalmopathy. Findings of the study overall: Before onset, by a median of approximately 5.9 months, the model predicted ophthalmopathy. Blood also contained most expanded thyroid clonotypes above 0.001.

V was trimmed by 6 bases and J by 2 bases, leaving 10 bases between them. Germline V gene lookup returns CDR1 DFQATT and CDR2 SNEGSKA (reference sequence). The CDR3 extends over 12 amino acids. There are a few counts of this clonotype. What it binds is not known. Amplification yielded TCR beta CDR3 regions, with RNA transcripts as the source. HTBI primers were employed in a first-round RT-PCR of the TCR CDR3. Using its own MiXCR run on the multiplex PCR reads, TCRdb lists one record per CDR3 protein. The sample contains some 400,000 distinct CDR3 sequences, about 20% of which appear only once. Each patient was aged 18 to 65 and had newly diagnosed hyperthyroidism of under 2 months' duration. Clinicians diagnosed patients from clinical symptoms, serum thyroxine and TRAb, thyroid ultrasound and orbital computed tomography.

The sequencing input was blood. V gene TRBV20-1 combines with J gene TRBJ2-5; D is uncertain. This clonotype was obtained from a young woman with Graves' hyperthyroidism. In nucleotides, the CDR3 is TGCAGTGCCCCAGACTGGCAAGAGACCCAGTACTTC. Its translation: CSAPDWQETQYF.